A selection of T cell receptor beta chains follows, all from one sample in a study of T cell responses to AZD1222 COVID-19 vaccine. TCRdb keeps only in-frame clones here, not all; method: immunoSEQ multiplex PCR. The sample has 65,000 to 85,000 clones, about 80% seen once. Sequenced here: peripheral blood, sampled 28 days after the second AZD1222 dose. Receptors were obtained from an adult who received the AZD1222 COVID-19 vaccine. CDR3s include the opening cysteine and the closing phenylalanine or tryptophan. A D gene is named only where the DNA matches it firmly. Size values are once, few and many counts, or a class for expanded clones, and some rows have none.

V: TRBV30
size: -
D: -
J: TRBJ1-2
DNA: TGTGCCTGGAATATGGCTAACTATGGCTACACCTTC
CDR3: CAWNMANYGYTF

V: TRBV6-6
size: -
D: TRBD1
J: TRBJ1-2
DNA: TGTGCCAGCAGTCCCCGGAGTTGGGACAGGATCGAGTATGGCTACACCTTC
CDR3: CASSPRSWDRIEYGYTF

V: TRBV29-1
size: -
D: -
J: TRBJ2-7
DNA: TGCAGCGTTCTGACCTATAAGTACGAGCAGTACTTC
CDR3: CSVLTYKYEQYF

V: TRBV6-5
size: -
D: TRBD1
J: TRBJ1-5
DNA: TGTGCCAGCAGCCTGGGACAGGGGTTCAGGCAGCCCCAGCATTTT
CDR3: CASSLGQGFRQPQHF

V: TRBV23-1
size: -
D: -
J: TRBJ1-2
DNA: TGCGCCAGCAGTCAAGTATGTAGGGCAGACTATGGCTACACCTTC
CDR3: CASSQVCRADYGYTF

V: TRBV6-6
size: -
D: TRBD1
J: TRBJ1-4
DNA: TGTGCCAGCAGTTCTAACGACAGGGGGGGTGAAAAACTGTTTTTT
CDR3: CASSSNDRGGEKLFF

V: TRBV6-6
size: once
D: -
J: TRBJ1-1
DNA: TGTGCCAGCAGTTACTCCGATGGGGGGTCTGGGGCTTTCTTT
CDR3: CASSYSDGGSGAFF

V: TRBV6-5
size: -
D: -
J: TRBJ1-6
DNA: TGTGCCAGCAGTTACTGGTCAGCAAATAATTCACCCCTCCACTTT
CDR3: CASSYWSANNSPLHF

V: TRBV19
size: -
D: -
J: TRBJ2-1
DNA: TGTGCCAGTAGTATAGGGTGGCGGGGGCGAACTACAAACAATGAGCAGTTCTTC
CDR3: CASSIGWRGRTTNNEQFF

V: TRBV7-2
size: few
D: -
J: TRBJ2-4
DNA: TGTGCCAGCAGCTTAGGAGCGGGAAACATTCAGTACTTC
CDR3: CASSLGAGNIQYF

V: TRBV3-1/TRBV3-2
size: -
D: -
J: TRBJ1-5
DNA: TGTGCCAGCAGCCAAGATCACAATCAGCCCCAGCATTTT
CDR3: CASSQDHNQPQHF

V: TRBV7-8
size: -
D: TRBD1
J: TRBJ2-7
DNA: TGTGCCAGCAACACAGGGGGCTACTCTTACGAGCAGTACTTC
CDR3: CASNTGGYSYEQYF

V: TRBV5-1
size: -
D: -
J: TRBJ2-3
DNA: TGCGCCAGCAGCTTTTCGTCAGGGTCCGCTGAGCCAGATACGCAGTATTTT
CDR3: CASSFSSGSAEPDTQYF